This T cell receptor (beta chain) appears in the sequencing data of a study of shared clonotypes between healthy human individuals. Trimming took off 10 bases at V and 2 bases at J, with 18 bases between the two ends. Germline V lookup: CDR1 SEHNR, CDR2 FQNEAQ (reference sequence). This CDR3 is built from 16 residues. Sequencing used immunoSEQ multiplex PCR; TCRdb keeps in-frame clones, though not all of them. Of approximately 2.4 million clones in the sample, more than 90% were seen once. The rearrangement links TRBV7-9 to TRBJ2-6, with D tentatively TRBD2 (6 bases). Sample: naive CD4+ T cells sorted from blood. Subset specified: CD45RA+ positively selected. This receptor was taken from a man between 18 and 35 years old in good health. CDR3 loop: CATQGLAVTGANVLTF. DNA of the CDR3: TGTGCCACCCAGGGACTTGCGGTGACTGGGGCCAACGTCCTGACTTTC.